This T cell receptor beta chain was captured in a study of blood T cell repertoires in COVID-19. Study information: Specimens from acute and convalescent COVID-19 originated in the United States, Italy and Spain. T cells, B-cell-depleted T cells, or PBMCs provided the cDNA or gDNA that served as material.

The CDR3 runs to 13 residues. Looked up from germline, CDR1 is LGHDT and CDR2 is YNNKEL (reference sequence). Unmatched junction bases numbered 2, after V lost 5 bases and J lost 5 bases. Authors' data handling: Counts of nucleated cells, estimated from reference gene primer amplification, were obtained. Data came from immunoSEQ multiplex PCR; TCRdb stores just in-frame clones and leaves some out. That table gives V, J and clone size, and the DNA gave D and trimming. This table holds around 100,000 clones, around 88% found once. What was sequenced was peripheral blood. The rearrangement joins TRBV3-1 (or the pseudogene TRBV3-2) to TRBJ2-2; 7 bases map to TRBD1. The TCR sequence derives from a human donor in a cohort sampled during active COVID-19. CDR3 nucleotide sequence: TGTGCCAGCAGCGCCAGGGGGACCGGGGAGCTGTTTTTT. As protein: CASSARGTGELFF.